One sample yielded the 21 T cell receptor beta chains listed below, sequenced in a study of blood T cell repertoires in COVID-19. Produced via immunoSEQ multiplex PCR; TCRdb's table is partial and in-frame only. This table has over 350,000 clones, around 89% appearing once. Sequenced sample: peripheral blood. Receptors were obtained from a woman under 40 with acute or convalescent COVID-19.

This sequence joins TRBV24-1 and TRBJ2-1; the D gene is possibly TRBD1 (5 bases). CDR1 is KGHDR, CDR2 SFDVKD, per germline. The CDR3 extends over 13 amino acids. The V and J ends lost 3 bases and 6 bases respectively, with 8 bases between them. CDR3: CATSDPDSNEQFF. The DNA of the CDR3 is TGTGCCACCAGTGATCCCGACAGCAATGAGCAGTTCTTC.

CDR3 protein: CASSVEPRDSPLHF. In DNA form, the CDR3 reads TGTGCCAGCAGCGTGGAGCCTCGGGATTCACCCCTCCACTTT. The V gene is TRBV21-1, the J gene TRBJ1-6. TRBV21-1 counts as a pseudogene. This CDR3 is built from 14 residues.

Only one count was recorded for this clone. V is TRBV7-8 and J is TRBJ2-2; TRBD2 matches at 8 bases. CDR1 and CDR2 (germline): SGHVS, FQNEAQ. Trimming took 1 base from V and 6 from J; bases not matched to a gene: 7. The CDR3 is 16 amino acids. The DNA of the CDR3 is TGTGCCAGCAGCTTAGGGAGGGCAGCGGGGGCCGGGGAGCTGTTTTTT. This encodes CASSLGRAAGAGELFF.

The gene calls are TRBV7-7 and TRBJ2-5; 7 nucleotides agree with TRBD2. The CDR3 runs 13 residues. Germline V gives CDR1 SSHAT, CDR2 FNYEAQ (reference sequence). Losses at the gene ends were 5 bases for V and 7 bases for J; bases not matched to a gene: 7. The CDR3 is CASSPNPGGTQYF. In DNA, the CDR3 is TGTGCCAGCAGCCCCAACCCGGGGGGGACCCAGTACTTC.

The chain couples TRBV7-9 to TRBJ1-1; 9 positions agree with TRBD1. CDR1 and CDR2 (germline): SEHNR, FQNEAQ (reference sequence). The length of the CDR3 is 14 residues. J was trimmed by 6 bases and V by 4 bases; bases with no gene match: 6. The CDR3 region has the DNA TGTGCCAGCAGCTCCGGGACAGGGATCTCTGAAGCTTTCTTT. Its protein is CASSSGTGISEAFF.

This chain uses TRBV9 with TRBJ2-1, with 9 bases that match TRBD2. J lost 8 bases, V lost 0 bases, and 6 bases had no gene match. CDR1 and CDR2 from the germline V gene are SGDLS and YYNGEE. The CDR3 is made up of 15 amino acids. The CDR3 DNA follows: TGTGCCAGCAGCGTAGGAGCGGGGGGAGCCTATGAGCAGTTCTTC. Translating gives CASSVGAGGAYEQFF.

This clone was observed a single time. This chain links TRBV5-1 with TRBJ1-3, with 7 bases identical to TRBD1. With 1 base clipped from V and 0 bases from J, the junction kept 4 bases outside the gene matches. Germline values: CDR1 SGHRS, CDR2 YFSETQ. The length of the CDR3 is 16 residues. CDR3 in amino acids: CASSLQGTASGNTIYF. The CDR3 bases are TGCGCCAGCAGCTTGCAGGGGACAGCCTCTGGAAACACCATATATTTT.

The rearrangement links TRBV9 to TRBJ2-5; the D gene is possibly TRBD2 (6 bases). Looked up from germline, CDR1 is SGDLS and CDR2 is YYNGEE. V was pared by 4 bases and J by 5 bases, with 12 bases between. The CDR3 is 13 amino acids. Here the CDR3 reads CASSTSSAETQYF. The DNA for the CDR3 is TGTGCCAGCAGCACTTCTAGCGCGGAGACCCAGTACTTC. Full variable domain (rest looked up from reference TRBV9 and TRBJ2-5): DSGVTQTPKHLITATGQRVTLRCSPRSGDLSVYWYQQSLDQGLQFLIQYYNGEERAKGNILERFSAQQFPDLHSELNLSSLELGDSALYFCASSTSSAETQYFGPGTRLLVL.

The rearrangement uses TRBV5-6 and TRBJ2-5; tentatively, D is TRBD2 (5 bases). Germline V lookup: CDR1 SGHDT, CDR2 YYEEEE. This CDR3 comprises 14 residues. V was clipped by 3 bases and J by 4 bases, with 13 bases between them. In DNA, the CDR3 is TGTGCCAGCAGCTCCTGGGTTCGGGGAGAGACCCAGTACTTC. Protein: CASSSWVRGETQYF.

V gene TRBV7-3 combines with J gene TRBJ2-6; no clear D gene. CDR3 size: 17 residues. Trimming cost V 1 base and J 0 bases, with 10 bases left between them. Germline values: CDR1 SGHTA, CDR2 FQGTGA. DNA of the CDR3: TGTGCCAGCAGCTTAAACCCGAGTCCCTCTGGGGCCAACGTCCTGACTTTC. Its translation is CASSLNPSPSGANVLTF. The full variable domain, completed using reference TRBV7-3 and TRBJ2-6, is GAGVSQTPSNKVTEKGKYVELRCDPISGHTALYWYRQSLGQGPEFLIYFQGTGAADDSGLPNDRFFAVRPEGSVSTLKIQRTERGDSAVYLCASSLNPSPSGANVLTFGAGSRLTVL.

The rearrangement uses TRBV5-1 and TRBJ1-2, with 8 bases fitting TRBD1. This CDR3 region has 14 residues. V trimming: 4 bases; J trimming: 7 bases; junction bases outside the gene matches: 9. Germline CDR1 is SGHRS and CDR2 is YFSETQ. CDR3 protein: CASSPDGTGGGYTF. The CDR3 DNA reads as TGCGCCAGCAGCCCGGATGGGACAGGAGGTGGCTACACCTTC.

This clone was picked up one time. J is TRBJ1-2 and V is TRBV6-5; a weak D match, TRBD1 (6 bases). Germline-derived CDR1 and CDR2 are MNHEY and SVGAGI. The CDR3 runs 14 residues. Trimming removed 6 bases at V and 8 bases at J, with 19 bases between. This CDR3 is CASRHQTGIVGYTF. The CDR3 DNA reads as TGTGCCAGCAGACACCAGACAGGAATCGTGGGCTACACCTTC.

V usage is TRBV10-1 and J usage is TRBJ1-1, with 9 bases identical to TRBD1. Germline lookup yields CDR1 WNHNN and CDR2 SYGVQD (reference sequence). With V trimmed by 5 bases and J by 9 bases, 7 bases remained unmatched. The CDR3 covers 13 residues. The CDR3 spells CASSQPGTGKAFF. DNA for the CDR3: TGCGCCAGCAGTCAGCCCGGGACAGGGAAAGCTTTCTTT.

The CDR3 reads CASRPTVNTEAFF. CDR3 bases: TGTGCCAGCAGGCCCACAGTGAACACTGAAGCTTTCTTT. This sequence joins TRBV13 and TRBJ1-1, with D hard to call. Between the trimmed V and J ends, which lost 6 bases and 0 bases, there was a span of 8 bases. The germline V gene has CDR1 PRHDT and CDR2 FYEKMQ (reference sequence). The CDR3 totals 13 residues.

The CDR3 loop is CASSSWTGALGPQHF. CDR3 DNA sequence: TGTGCCAGTAGTAGTTGGACAGGGGCCCTTGGGCCCCAGCATTTT. This sequence joins TRBV19 and TRBJ1-5; 9 nucleotides align to TRBD1. Trimming at V came to 4 bases and at J to 9 bases, leaving 10 bases not matched to a gene. Germline V gene sequence: CDR1 LNHDA, CDR2 SQIVND (reference sequence). This CDR3 spans 15 amino acids.

As to this clone: The same CDR3 can be traced to other DNA sequences in this sample. This chain joins TRBV5-6 and TRBJ2-7, with D possibly being TRBD1 (5 bases). The CDR3 runs 11 residues. The V gene's germline CDR1 is SGHDT and CDR2 YYEEEE. Trimming shortened V by 1 base and J by 6 bases, and 5 bases separated the two germline ends. The CDR3 DNA reads TGTGCCAGCAGCTTGAGGGGCGAGCAGTACTTC. It translates to CASSLRGEQYF.

The chain is built from TRBV23-1 and TRBJ1-2; 7 bases map to TRBD1. TRBV23-1 is marked as an open reading frame, function uncertain. There are 18 residues in the CDR3. The V gene end was trimmed by 8 bases and the J gene end by 4 bases; junction bases not matched to a gene: 22. CDR3 sequence: CASWVKISTGPHPYGYTF. The CDR3 DNA reads as TGCGCCAGCTGGGTTAAAATATCGACAGGGCCGCACCCCTATGGCTACACCTTC.

This rearrangement joins TRBV28 to TRBJ1-4; 9 bases map to TRBD1. The CDR3 extends over 14 amino acids. Germline V lookup: CDR1 MDHEN, CDR2 SYDVKM. With 7 bases clipped from V and 8 bases from J, the junction kept 8 bases outside the gene matches. CDR3 sequence: CASIRDREDEKLFF. The CDR3 coding sequence is TGTGCCAGCATCCGGGACAGGGAAGACGAAAAACTGTTTTTT.

The J gene is TRBJ2-1, the V gene TRBV11-2; D may be TRBD1 (5 bases). The CDR3 contains 15 residues. V lost 2 bases and J 4 bases, leaving 12 bases between the germline ends. Germline CDR1 and CDR2: SGHAT and FQNNGV. For the CDR3, the DNA is TGTGCCAGCAGCTTATCAAGGGGTACTTACAATGAGCAGTTCTTC. It translates to CASSLSRGTYNEQFF.

V gene TRBV20-1 combines with J gene TRBJ2-7; possible D gene TRBD1, 6 bases. With 3 bases removed from V and 0 bases from J, the gap between germline ends came to 12 bases. CDR1 and CDR2 (germline): DFQATT, SNEGSKA (reference sequence). The CDR3 consists of 14 residues. The CDR3 sequence: CSASGGIVSYEQYF. CDR3 in DNA: TGCAGTGCTAGTGGGGGCATTGTCTCCTACGAGCAGTACTTC.

V is TRBV19 and J is TRBJ1-1; D might be TRBD1 (6 bases). Germline values: CDR1 LNHDA, CDR2 SQIVND (reference sequence). The V end was cut by 7 bases, the J end by 0 bases, with 12 bases between. The CDR3 extends over 14 amino acids. The CDR3 here is CASTTGQMNTEAFF. The CDR3 nucleotides are TGTGCCAGTACTACCGGACAGATGAACACTGAAGCTTTCTTT.